This T cell receptor beta chain emerged from a study of somatic mutations in cytotoxic T cells in rheumatoid arthritis. Study summary: Peripheral blood samples of roughly 30 ml EDTA were taken from patients directly after diagnosis and before treatment.

The length of the CDR3 is 17 residues. CDR1 and CDR2 (germline): LGHNA, YSLEER. Losses at the gene ends were 2 bases for V and 3 bases for J; bases not matched to a gene: 7. Only in-frame clones appear in the TCRdb table, and some are missing; sequencing was by immunoSEQ multiplex PCR. Among 9,000 or so clones listed, 75% to 80% were seen once. The genes are TRBV4-3 and TRBJ2-3, with 11 nucleotides matching TRBD2. The TCR comes from an adult with rheumatoid arthritis. Specimen: CD8+ T cells sorted from blood. CDR3: CASSQLLLAGGTDTQYF. The DNA of the CDR3 is TGCGCCAGCAGCCAACTCCTTTTAGCGGGAGGGACAGATACGCAGTATTTT.